This TCR beta chain comes out of a study of cytomegalovirus exposure and HLA in healthy donors. Notes on this clone: Its antigen is as yet unknown.

Study-wide results and caveats: Reportedly, diagnosis of cytomegalovirus status by the classifier showed high specificity and sensitivity.

Germline CDR1 reads MDHEN; CDR2 reads SYDVKM. This CDR3 region has 12 residues. With 7 bases removed from V and 9 bases from J, the gap between germline ends came to 13 bases. TCRdb's copy holds only in-frame clones and misses some; the assay was immunoSEQ multiplex PCR. This table holds approximately 72,000 clones, approximately 94% found once. Sequencing input: PBMCs. The chain couples TRBV28 to TRBJ2-1, with D maybe TRBD2 (5 bases). The sequence was obtained from a woman aged 18-30 years in good health and CMV-seronegative. The CDR3 reads CASINGGSEQFF. The CDR3 DNA follows: TGTGCCAGCATCAACGGAGGTTCTGAGCAGTTCTTC.